This record concerns one T cell receptor (beta chain) sequence. No antigen is known for it. Per-nucleotide qualities are absent, and no much larger clonotype sits a single base away. Participants in the prospective study were enrolled through a virtual design, were aged roughly 18 to 100 years, and lived in about 25 United States geographic areas. In the prospective study, participants were assigned to cohorts based on the clinical history participants reported in a screening survey and a study questionnaire. For ImmuneRACE Cohort 3, a participant was defined as recovered based on two consecutive negative NP/OP PCR tests, clearance by a healthcare professional, or resolution of symptoms. Mobile phlebotomists in the prospective study collected whole blood, serum and a nasopharyngeal or oropharyngeal swab from every participant. Participants in the prospective study had the option to provide additional blood draws and questionnaires over an approximately 2-month period. Blood samples from the prospective study were shipped frozen or at room temperature prior to DNA extraction.

TCRbeta CDR3 regions were amplified from genomic DNA by means of the immunoSEQ Assay, a bias-controlled multiplex PCR. Processing in the source paper ran as follows. Within the assay, amplification of reference gene primers was used to estimate how many nucleated cells each sample contained. To quantify the absolute abundance of each unique TCRbeta CDR3 rearrangement, sequence reads were collapsed and filtered. For each sample, productive Simpson clonality was calculated by taking the square root of Simpson's diversity index across productive rearrangements. TCRdb re-hosts the immuneACCESS table, in-frame sequences only. Its copies lack some clones; in the studies checked, an unresolved V gene accounts for under half of them, and the cause for the rest is not known. V and J calls plus clone size are reproduced from that table; the DNA served to infer D and trimming. The sample data list approximately 170,000 clones, and 84% of these were observed just once. The top ten clones comprise roughly 7.3% of the sample.

This entry is derived from a study of blood T cell repertoires in COVID-19 (dated by TCRdb to the early 2020s). Background on the whole study: Samples from collaborators originated in the United States, Italy and Spain and spanned both the acute and convalescent phases of COVID-19. The prospective study material was composed of cDNA or gDNA derived from T cells, B-cell-depleted T cells, or PBMCs. Subjects who had been exposed to COVID-19, were actively infected with it, or had recovered from it provided the deeply sampled blood TCRbeta repertoires that made up the dataset. The repertoires were made available in a free public database intended to serve as a resource for research on the immune response to SARS-CoV-2. Samples were obtained from the ongoing ImmuneRACE study (first 160 participants) and from about 1,300 subjects provided by 6 global collaborators. The sample metadata nearly always contained a de-identified subject ID, COVID-19 status, age in years and sex. Where available, HLA class I and class II types were obtained from metadata supplied by the sample provider rather than from assay-based typing.

Unmatched junction bases come to 4, with V trimmed by 2 bases and J by 0 bases. From the cysteine through the phenylalanine, the CDR3 covers 17 amino acids. This entry keeps only the CDR3 DNA: 51 bases, framed from base 1. CDR1 and CDR2, looked up from the germline V gene, are SGHTA and FQGNSA. The full study reports these points: The amount of clinical and demographic metadata varied by source and participant and was provided uncurated.

Sequencing was performed on PBMCs or T cells enriched from blood (not recorded which). Rearrangement joined TRBV7-2 to TRBJ2-6, with TRBD1 matching 7 junction bases. The TCR sequence derives from a woman aged 45 to 65 who had recovered from COVID-19. The CDR3 region reads CASSLSGQASGANVLTF. Read as DNA, the sequence is TGTGCCAGCAGCTTATCAGGACAGGCCTCTGGGGCCAACGTCCTGACTTTC.